The 13 T cell receptor beta chains presented below share a single source sample, sequenced in a study of blood T cell repertoires in COVID-19. Assay: immunoSEQ multiplex PCR; the TCRdb copy retains only in-frame clones and omits some. The sample includes 300,000 to 350,000 clones, over 75% seen only once; the top ten take 5% to 6%. The sequencing sample was made of PBMCs or T cells enriched from blood (not recorded which). Source of these receptors: a man aged 25-45 years who had recovered from COVID-19.

V and J are TRBV2 and TRBJ2-3, with 10 positions matching TRBD2. With 6 bases clipped from V and 4 bases from J, the junction kept 7 bases outside the gene matches. The germline V gene encodes CDR1 SNHLY and CDR2 FYNNEI. The CDR3 runs 15 residues. DNA of the CDR3: TGTGCCAGCAGGGTCCCAGCGGGGGGGTCAGATACGCAGTATTTT. It codes for CASRVPAGGSDTQYF.

V and J are TRBV6-5 and TRBJ1-5, with D perhaps TRBD1 (5 bases). CDR3 length: 15 residues. Germline CDR1 MNHEY, CDR2 SVGAGI. V was shortened by 6 bases and J by 0 bases, with 12 bases between the two germline ends. This CDR3 is CASSREGNSNQPQHF. The CDR3 DNA follows: TGTGCCAGCAGCCGGGAGGGGAATAGCAATCAGCCCCAGCATTTT.

The gene calls are TRBV2 and TRBJ2-7, with D unclear. The CDR3 is 14 residues long. V gave up 1 base and J gave up 0 bases, with 7 bases separating them. Germline CDR1 reads SNHLY; CDR2 reads FYNNEI. The CDR3 here is CASSEDSFSYEQYF. DNA for the CDR3: TGTGCCAGCAGTGAAGACAGTTTCTCCTACGAGCAGTACTTC.

The genes are TRBV2 and TRBJ2-2, with D unclear. V was clipped by 1 base and J by 4 bases, with 13 bases between them. Germline CDR1 SNHLY, CDR2 FYNNEI. CDR3 length: 16 amino acids. CDR3 sequence reads: CASSEGRFRPTGELFF. CDR3 nucleotide sequence: TGTGCCAGCAGTGAAGGCCGTTTCAGGCCCACCGGGGAGCTGTTTTTT.

The chain links TRBV3-1 (or the pseudogene TRBV3-2) to TRBJ1-6, with 12 bases matching TRBD1. V trimming: 4 bases; J trimming: 9 bases; junction bases outside the gene matches: 7. The CDR3 runs to 16 residues. CDR1 LGHDT and CDR2 YNNKEL come from the germline V gene (reference sequence). The CDR3 region is CASSLTGTGGGSPLHF. The CDR3 DNA reads as TGTGCCAGCAGCCTAACGGGGACAGGGGGCGGTTCACCCCTCCACTTT.

This clone was found once. V gene TRBV28 combines with J gene TRBJ2-3, with D possibly being TRBD1 (6 bases). Trimming cost V 6 bases and J 2 bases, with 15 bases left between them. The CDR3 has 15 amino acids. Per germline, CDR1 MDHEN and CDR2 SYDVKM. CDR3 in amino acids: CASSYGQHTTDTQYF. The CDR3 nucleotides read TGTGCCAGCAGCTACGGACAGCACACCACAGATACGCAGTATTTT.

The chain has TRBV3-1 (or the pseudogene TRBV3-2) and TRBJ1-2, with TRBD1 matching 7 bases. The CDR3 has 14 residues. Germline V gene sequence: CDR1 LGHDT, CDR2 YNNKEL (reference sequence). V was pared by 1 base and J by 7 bases, with 6 bases of the junction left unmatched. CDR3 protein: CASSQAGTVGGYTF. Here the CDR3 DNA reads TGTGCCAGCAGCCAAGCGGGGACAGTCGGTGGCTACACCTTC.

The V and J genes are TRBV5-4 and TRBJ2-5; perhaps TRBD1 as D (6 bases). The CDR3 consists of 16 residues. Trimming removed 2 bases from V and 4 bases from J, with 18 bases in between. Germline loops: CDR1 SGHNT, CDR2 YYREEE (reference sequence). CDR3 coding DNA: TGTGCCAGCAGCTTCCCCAATACTGGGGGCGGAGAGACCCAGTACTTC. Translation: CASSFPNTGGGETQYF.

This chain joins TRBV23-1 and TRBJ1-2; TRBD1 agrees at 7 bases. TRBV23-1 is placed among ORFs of uncertain function. Trimming at V came to 2 bases and at J to 9 bases, leaving 15 bases not matched to a gene. The length of the CDR3 is 16 residues. CDR3 residues: CASSQGGDRVNDRYTF. The DNA of the CDR3 is TGCGCCAGCAGTCAAGGAGGCGACAGGGTGAACGATCGCTACACCTTC.

The chain is built from TRBV5-6 and TRBJ2-7, with 7 bases fitting TRBD1. Germline V gene sequence: CDR1 SGHDT, CDR2 YYEEEE. The CDR3 extends over 16 amino acids. V was clipped by 5 bases and J by 6 bases; unmatched bases: 17. The CDR3 DNA sequence: TGTGCCAGCAGAACCGGGATACGGGACAGTTTCATCGAGCAGTACTTC. It encodes CASRTGIRDSFIEQYF.

This sequence joins TRBV11-2 and TRBJ2-5; 9 nucleotides agree with TRBD1. V lost 8 bases, J lost 5 bases, and 6 bases stayed unmatched. Germline lookup yields CDR1 SGHAT and CDR2 FQNNGV. The CDR3 is made up of 13 amino acids. CDR3 in amino acids: CASDTGGWETQYF. In DNA form, the CDR3 reads TGTGCCAGCGACACAGGGGGCTGGGAGACCCAGTACTTC.

The J gene is TRBJ2-7, the V gene TRBV7-9; D is perhaps TRBD2 (7 bases). Trimming stripped 5 bases from V and 4 bases from J, with 18 bases between. Looked up from germline, CDR1 is SEHNR and CDR2 is FQNEAQ (reference sequence). This CDR3 contains 15 residues. The CDR3 reads CASSLGGGFLYEQYF. The CDR3 nucleotides read TGTGCCAGCAGCCTTGGGGGGGGCTTTCTATACGAGCAGTACTTC.

This clone has a single count. The chain joins TRBV5-6 to TRBJ2-1, with a possible D match to TRBD1 (6 bases). From germline, CDR1 is SGHDT and CDR2 YYEEEE. V was pared by 0 bases and J by 0 bases, with 16 bases between. The CDR3 has 18 residues. The CDR3: CASSLEGGVSSSYNEQFF. CDR3 bases: TGTGCCAGCAGCTTGGAAGGGGGAGTTTCTAGCTCCTACAATGAGCAGTTCTTC.